One sample yielded the 21 T cell receptor beta chains listed below, sequenced in a study of cytomegalovirus exposure and HLA in healthy donors. Amplification used 60 Vbeta primers and 13 Jbeta primers. Profiled with immunoSEQ multiplex PCR; TCRdb holds only in-frame clones, not every one. Among around 150,000 clones, roughly 65% were seen once, and the ten largest hold approximately 4.6%. The sequenced material came from PBMCs. Every receptor here comes from a man aged 18 to 35 in good health and CMV-seropositive.

The chain carries TRBV9 and TRBJ2-3, with a tentative D call TRBD2 (6 bases). The CDR3 has 13 residues. Trimming took off 2 bases at V and 4 bases at J, with 8 bases between the two ends. Germline-derived CDR1 and CDR2 are SGDLS and YYNGEE. The CDR3 spells CASSVGGADTQYF. CDR3 sequence (DNA): TGTGCCAGCAGCGTTGGAGGGGCAGATACGCAGTATTTT.

This clone was counted between two and nine times. The rearrangement uses TRBV19 and TRBJ1-2; 11 nucleotides agree with TRBD1. The CDR3 is 17 amino acids. CDR1 is LNHDA, CDR2 SQIVND, per germline (reference sequence). V was clipped by 0 bases and J by 4 bases; unmatched bases: 7. The CDR3 bases are TGTGCCAGTAGTATAGATCCGGACAGGGGGCGTATCTATGGCTACACCTTC. This encodes CASSIDPDRGRIYGYTF.

The chain links TRBV6-1 to TRBJ2-2, with 12 bases aligning to TRBD2. Germline V lookup: CDR1 MNHNS, CDR2 SASEGT. V lost 4 bases, J lost 0 bases, and 0 bases stayed unmatched. This CDR3 spans 16 amino acids. This CDR3 is CASSGTSGANTGELFF. Here the CDR3 DNA reads TGTGCCAGCAGTGGGACTAGCGGGGCGAACACCGGGGAGCTGTTTTTT.

The V gene is TRBV18, the J gene TRBJ2-1; TRBD2 is a possible D gene (7 bases). This CDR3 comprises 11 residues. The germline V and J ends were trimmed by 8 bases and 8 bases, with 10 bases remaining between them. Germline CDR1 and CDR2: KGHSH and LQKENI. The CDR3 DNA follows: TGTGCCAGCACGGGGGGCGATGAGCAGTTCTTC. Translating gives CASTGGDEQFF.

The J gene is TRBJ2-3, the V gene TRBV19, with a tentative D call TRBD2 (6 bases). This CDR3 region has 16 residues. V was pared by 7 bases and J by 4 bases, with 21 bases between. CDR1 and CDR2 from the germline V gene are LNHDA and SQIVND (reference sequence). The CDR3 spells CASMVHAGSSPDTQYF. Written as DNA, the CDR3 is TGTGCCAGTATGGTTCACGCGGGATCTAGCCCAGATACGCAGTATTTT.

The rearrangement joins TRBV19 to TRBJ1-1; unclear D gene. V was cut by 5 bases and J by 5 bases, with 12 bases left in between. This CDR3 is built from 13 residues. From germline, CDR1 is LNHDA and CDR2 SQIVND (reference sequence). DNA of the CDR3: TGTGCCAGTAGTTACCGGGAGATGACTGAAGCTTTCTTT. Its translation is CASSYREMTEAFF. The full variable domain, completed using reference TRBV19 and TRBJ1-1, is DGGITQSPKYLFRKEGQNVTLSCEQNLNHDAMYWYRQDPGQGLRLIYYSQIVNDFQKGDIAEGYSVSREKKESFPLTVTSAQKNPTAFYLCASSYREMTEAFFGQGTRLTVV.

This rearrangement joins TRBV5-1 to TRBJ1-1; maybe TRBD1 (5 bases). Germline loops: CDR1 SGHRS, CDR2 YFSETQ. V lost 3 bases and J 5 bases, leaving 17 bases between the germline ends. This CDR3 region has 15 residues. CDR3: CASSWAGGSATEAFF. The CDR3 DNA sequence: TGCGCCAGCAGCTGGGCGGGGGGATCCGCGACTGAAGCTTTCTTT. The whole variable domain, filled in from reference TRBV5-1 and TRBJ1-1, reads KAGVTQTPRYLIKTRGQQVTLSCSPISGHRSVSWYQQTPGQGLQFLFEYFSETQRNKGNFPGRFSGRQFSNSRSEMNVSTLELGDSALYLCASSWAGGSATEAFFGQGTRLTVV.

V usage is TRBV5-5 and J usage is TRBJ1-1; the D gene is possibly TRBD1 (5 bases). Trimming cost V 4 bases and J 5 bases, with 15 bases left between them. Germline CDR1 and CDR2: SGHKS and YYEKEE (reference sequence). The CDR3 is 14 amino acids. CDR3 region: CASSPRDSLTEAFF. The DNA of the CDR3 is TGTGCCAGCAGCCCCCGAGACAGTTTAACTGAAGCTTTCTTT.

The CDR3 sequence: CASSDSAGGPSGELFF. CDR3 DNA: TGTGCCAGCAGTGACTCTGCGGGAGGGCCCTCCGGGGAGCTGTTTTTT. V and J are TRBV6-4 and TRBJ2-2; 9 bases fit TRBD2. Germline values: CDR1 MRHNA, CDR2 SNTAGT. This CDR3 is built from 16 residues. The J segment lost 6 bases and the V segment lost 0 bases, leaving 5 bases of the junction unmatched.

This clone appeared once. This chain's CDR3 is CASKDGAAKNIQYF. The CDR3 DNA is TGTGCCAGCAAGGATGGGGCGGCCAAAAACATTCAGTACTTC. V is TRBV6-5 and J is TRBJ2-4, with D perhaps TRBD1 (5 bases). Trimming cost V 7 bases and J 1 base, with 11 bases left between them. The CDR3 runs 14 residues. Per germline, CDR1 MNHEY and CDR2 SVGAGI.

This chain uses TRBV9 with TRBJ1-2, with D maybe TRBD1 (6 bases). Trimming cost V 0 bases and J 2 bases, with 11 bases left between them. CDR3 size: 15 residues. Per the germline V gene, CDR1 is SGDLS and CDR2 is YYNGEE. CDR3 residues: CASSVGTASNYGYTF. In DNA form, the CDR3 reads TGTGCCAGCAGCGTAGGGACAGCTTCCAACTATGGCTACACCTTC.

On this clone: The same CDR3 can be traced to other DNA sequences in this sample. V is TRBV5-1 and J is TRBJ1-1; a possible D gene is TRBD1 (5 bases). V lost 4 bases to trimming and J lost 4 bases, with 14 bases between them. Germline CDR1 is SGHRS and CDR2 is YFSETQ. The CDR3 loop spans 14 amino acids. The CDR3 loop reads CASSPEVGGTEAFF. In nucleotides, the CDR3 is TGCGCCAGCAGCCCGGAGGTGGGGGGCACTGAAGCTTTCTTT.

This clone has just a few counts. The chain combines TRBV9 with TRBJ1-1; 7 bases fit TRBD1. Germline V gives CDR1 SGDLS, CDR2 YYNGEE. Germline trimming cut 2 bases from V and 5 bases from J; bases unmatched to any gene: 9. CDR3 size: 15 residues. CDR3 sequence (DNA): TGTGCCAGCAGCGTTGGCCTCACAGGGGATACTGAAGCTTTCTTT. Translation: CASSVGLTGDTEAFF.

The rearrangement uses TRBV19 and TRBJ1-5; 9 bases agree with TRBD1. This CDR3 comprises 14 residues. Looked up from germline, CDR1 is LNHDA and CDR2 is SQIVND (reference sequence). V shed 6 bases and J 0 bases; nucleotides not matched to a gene: 0. CDR3 residues: CASRTGGSNQPQHF. As DNA, the CDR3 is TGTGCCAGTAGGACAGGGGGTAGCAATCAGCCCCAGCATTTT.

The J gene is TRBJ1-1, the V gene TRBV30; 7 positions match TRBD1. Germline CDR1 GTSNPN, CDR2 SVGIG (reference sequence). The junction had 7 bases not matched to a gene; V was cut back by 6 bases and J by 6 bases. This CDR3 region has 12 residues. CDR3 nucleotides: TGTGCCTGTAACAGGGGCGGGTCTGAAGCTTTCTTT. The encoded protein is CACNRGGSEAFF.

The chain is built from TRBV5-4 and TRBJ1-1; 8 nucleotides agree with TRBD1. Germline-derived CDR1 and CDR2 are SGHNT and YYREEE (reference sequence). V trimming: 4 bases; J trimming: 5 bases; junction bases outside the gene matches: 4. This CDR3 region has 13 residues. CDR3 sequence: CASSQGAGTEAFF. The CDR3 nucleotides are TGTGCCAGCAGCCAGGGGGCCGGGACTGAAGCTTTCTTT.

This clone was picked up a small number of times. The gene calls are TRBV13 and TRBJ1-1; maybe TRBD1 (6 bases). The germline V and J ends were trimmed by 4 bases and 1 base, with 10 bases remaining between them. The CDR3 extends over 14 amino acids. Germline CDR1 reads PRHDT; CDR2 reads FYEKMQ (reference sequence). DNA of the CDR3: TGTGCCAGCAGCTGGATGACAGGGAACACTGAAGCTTTCTTT. Translating gives CASSWMTGNTEAFF.

V and J are TRBV21-1 and TRBJ1-5; the table names TRBD1, a call not compared with the DNA. TRBV21-1 is described as a pseudogene. The CDR3 is made up of 18 amino acids. DNA for the CDR3: TGTGCCAGCAGCAAAGGACGGGACAGGGGGGCAGGCAATCAGCCCCAGCATTTT. Translation: CASSKGRDRGAGNQPQHF.

This chain links TRBV5-1 with TRBJ2-7, with 9 bases fitting TRBD1. CDR3 length equals 16 residues. V was clipped by 0 bases and J by 6 bases; unmatched bases: 10. Germline-derived CDR1 and CDR2 are SGHRS and YFSETQ. The CDR3 region is CASSLEGGQGGSEQYV. The DNA for the CDR3 is TGCGCCAGCAGCTTGGAAGGGGGACAGGGAGGTTCCGAGCAGTACGTC.

The chain employs TRBV28 and TRBJ1-2; no clear D. The CDR3 totals 11 residues. Germline V gives CDR1 MDHEN, CDR2 SYDVKM. With 3 bases removed from V and 7 bases from J, the gap between germline ends came to 6 bases. The CDR3 reads CASSFEGGYTF. DNA for the CDR3: TGTGCCAGCAGTTTTGAGGGTGGCTACACCTTC.

V and J are TRBV5-1 and TRBJ1-1; D is unclear. This CDR3 has 14 residues. Per germline, CDR1 SGHRS and CDR2 YFSETQ. Trimming shortened V by 1 base and J by 3 bases, and 10 bases separated the two germline ends. The CDR3 is CASSLTGGDTEAFF. The CDR3 DNA reads TGCGCCAGCAGCTTGACGGGTGGTGACACTGAAGCTTTCTTT.